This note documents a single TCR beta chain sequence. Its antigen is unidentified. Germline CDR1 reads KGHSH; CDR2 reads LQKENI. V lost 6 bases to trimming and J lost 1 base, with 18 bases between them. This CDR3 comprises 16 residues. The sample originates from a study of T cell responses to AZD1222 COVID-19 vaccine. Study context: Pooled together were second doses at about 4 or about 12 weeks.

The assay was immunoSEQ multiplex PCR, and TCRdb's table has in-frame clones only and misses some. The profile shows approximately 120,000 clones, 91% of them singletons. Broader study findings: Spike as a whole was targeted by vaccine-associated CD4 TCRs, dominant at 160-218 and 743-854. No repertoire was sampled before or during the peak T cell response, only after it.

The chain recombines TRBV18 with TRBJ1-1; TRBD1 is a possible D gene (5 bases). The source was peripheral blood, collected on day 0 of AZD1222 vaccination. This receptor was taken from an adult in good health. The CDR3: CASSPSLRGANTEAFF. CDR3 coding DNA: TGTGCCAGCTCTCCCTCCCTAAGAGGGGCGAACACTGAAGCTTTCTTT.